This TCR beta chain stems from a study of T-cell memory formation after mild COVID-19. Study overall: Clustering of TCRs was largely donor specific. Study-level points and caveats: Pre-infection memory showed some responding clones, and this suggested that cross-reactive memory joined. There was a balanced CD4/CD8 profile in clones contracting day 15 to 85, and later expanders leaned CD4+. Unconfirmed was the SARS-CoV-2 specificity of second-wave clones that peaked on day 37.

TCRdb fed the 5' RACE reads into MiXCR, producing one record per CDR3 protein. This sample has fewer than 250,000 distinct CDR3 sequences; more than 9% occur once, and the top ten carry approximately 3%. There are 15 residues in the CDR3. Trimming took off 6 bases at V and 6 bases at J, with 19 bases between the two ends. Germline-derived CDR1 and CDR2 are LGHDT and YNNKEL (reference sequence). About this clonotype: The antigen remains undetermined.

The clonotype originates from a man aged 18 to 35 who had mild COVID-19 (a few samples of this study predate the infection). Cell type and time point are not known. Sequenced material: PBMCs or a T cell subset sorted from them (not recorded which). The chain combines TRBV3-1 with TRBJ2-3; a weak D match, TRBD1 (7 bases). Here the CDR3 DNA reads TGTGCCAGCAGACTCAAGGAGGGGGCGAGGGATACGCAGTATTTT. Residues: CASRLKEGARDTQYF.